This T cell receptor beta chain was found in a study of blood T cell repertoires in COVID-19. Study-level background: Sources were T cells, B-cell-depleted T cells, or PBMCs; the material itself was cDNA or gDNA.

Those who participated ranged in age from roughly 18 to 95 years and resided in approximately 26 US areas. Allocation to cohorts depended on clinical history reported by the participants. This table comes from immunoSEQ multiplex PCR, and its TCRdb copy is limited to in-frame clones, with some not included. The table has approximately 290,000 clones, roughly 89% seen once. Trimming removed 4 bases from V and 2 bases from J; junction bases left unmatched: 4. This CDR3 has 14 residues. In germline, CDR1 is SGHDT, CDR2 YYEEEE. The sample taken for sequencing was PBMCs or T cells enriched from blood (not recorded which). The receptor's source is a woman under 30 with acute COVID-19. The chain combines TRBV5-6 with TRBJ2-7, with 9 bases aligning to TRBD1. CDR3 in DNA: TGTGCCAGCAGCCCAGACAGGGGGACCTACGAGCAGTACTTC. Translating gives CASSPDRGTYEQYF. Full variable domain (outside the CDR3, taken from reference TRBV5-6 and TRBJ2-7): DAGVTQSPTHLIKTRGQQVTLRCSPKSGHDTVSWYQQALGQGPQFIFQYYEEEERQRGNFPDRFSGHQFPNYSSELNVNALLLGDSALYLCASSPDRGTYEQYFGPGTRLTVT.